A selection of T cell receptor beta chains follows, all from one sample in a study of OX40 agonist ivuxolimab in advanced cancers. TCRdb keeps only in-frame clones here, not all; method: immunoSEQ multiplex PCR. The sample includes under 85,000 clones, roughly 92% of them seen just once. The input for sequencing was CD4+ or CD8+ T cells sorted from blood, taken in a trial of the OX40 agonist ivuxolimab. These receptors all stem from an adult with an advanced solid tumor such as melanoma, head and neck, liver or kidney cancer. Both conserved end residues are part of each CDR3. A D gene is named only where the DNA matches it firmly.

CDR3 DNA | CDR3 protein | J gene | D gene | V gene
TGTGCCAGCAGTTATAGGCCAGGGGATGGCTACACCTTC | CASSYRPGDGYTF | TRBJ1-2 | NA | TRBV6-5
TGTGCCAGCAATGTAGCGGGAGTTTACGAGCAGTACTTC | CASNVAGVYEQYF | TRBJ2-7 | TRBD2 | TRBV5-4
TGTGCCAGTAGTAAACAGGGTGAGGATGTACGCTATGGCTACACCTTC | CASSKQGEDVRYGYTF | TRBJ1-2 | NA | TRBV19
TGTGCCACCAGCAGAGATATTCGAGAGGAGCAGCCCCAGCATTTT | CATSRDIREEQPQHF | TRBJ1-5 | NA | TRBV15
TGTGCCAGCAGCTTAGTGTCAGATACGCAGTATTTT | CASSLVSDTQYF | TRBJ2-3 | NA | TRBV5-4
TGTGCCAGCAGCCCACGGACAGGGGGCGTTGAAAAACTGTTTTTT | CASSPRTGGVEKLFF | TRBJ1-4 | TRBD1 | TRBV7-9
TGTGCCAGCAGCTTAACGGCGGGAAACACAGATACGCAGTATTTT | CASSLTAGNTDTQYF | TRBJ2-3 | NA | TRBV7-9
TGTGCCAGCAGCCGGGACGGGCTCAATCAGCCCCAGCATTTT | CASSRDGLNQPQHF | TRBJ1-5 | NA | TRBV7-2
TGTGCCAGCAGGAAAGGGGACCATGGCTACACCTTC | CASRKGDHGYTF | TRBJ1-2 | NA | TRBV2
TGTGCCAGCAGTAGCCCGCAGGGTACCCACGAGCAGTACTTC | CASSSPQGTHEQYF | TRBJ2-7 | NA | TRBV6-1
TGTGCCTGGGGTTCGGGCCCTCGGTACAATGAGCAGTTCTTC | CAWGSGPRYNEQFF | TRBJ2-1 | NA | TRBV30
TGTGCCAGCAGTTTACACTCTAGCGGGAGGGGAGAGCAGTACTTC | CASSLHSSGRGEQYF | TRBJ2-7 | TRBD2 | TRBV28
TGTGCCAGCAGCTTAAAGGGTAGCGGGAGCAATGAGCAGTTCTTC | CASSLKGSGSNEQFF | TRBJ2-1 | TRBD2 | TRBV7-3
TGTGCCAGCAGCCCCACGCCTAACGGGGCCAATGAGCAGTTCTTC | CASSPTPNGANEQFF | TRBJ2-1 | NA | TRBV7-8
TGTGCCAGCGGCCGGGACAGCGGGAGGGAGCAGTACTTC | CASGRDSGREQYF | TRBJ2-7 | TRBD2 | TRBV7-3
TGTGCCAGCAGAAGGTCCGGGACAGGGGATGGCTACACCTTC | CASRRSGTGDGYTF | TRBJ1-2 | TRBD1 | TRBV7-9
TGTGCCAGCAGTTTTATAAGCTCGGGCGAGCAGTACTTC | CASSFISSGEQYF | TRBJ2-7 | NA | TRBV28
TGTGCCAGCAGTGCAATGACTCGCCAGGGGTACGAGCAGTACTTC | CASSAMTRQGYEQYF | TRBJ2-7 | NA | TRBV28
TGTGCCAGCAGCCTAGAGTGGGGTCGCTACGAGCAGTACTTC | CASSLEWGRYEQYF | TRBJ2-7 | NA | TRBV6-1
TGTGCCAGCCAACGGATGGGGGAAGGCACTGAAGCTTTCTTT | CASQRMGEGTEAFF | TRBJ1-1 | NA | TRBV7-9
TGTGCCAGCAGCCAAGAGGGGACAGGGTTTGATGAGCAGTTCTTC | CASSQEGTGFDEQFF | TRBJ2-1 | TRBD1 | TRBV4-2
TGTGCCAGCAGCTTCGACCGGGACCAGAGCACAGATACGCAGTATTTT | CASSFDRDQSTDTQYF | TRBJ2-3 | NA | TRBV5-6
TGTGCCAGCTCCACGACTAGCGGGCCCTCAGATACGCAGTATTTT | CASSTTSGPSDTQYF | TRBJ2-3 | TRBD2 | TRBV18
TGTGCCAGCAGCTCGGACTCCCGCGAGACCCAGTACTTC | CASSSDSRETQYF | TRBJ2-5 | NA | TRBV11-2
TGTGCCAGCAGTATAGCGGGAGGCACAGATACGCAGTATTTT | CASSIAGGTDTQYF | TRBJ2-3 | TRBD2 | TRBV6-1
TGCGCCAGCAGCCAAGATGGTCGTTCCGGGACACCCTACCAAGAGACCCAGTACTTC | CASSQDGRSGTPYQETQYF | TRBJ2-5 | NA | TRBV4-3
TGTGCCAGTAGTATTGGTAGGACAGGGATTCTCAATGAGCAGTTCTTC | CASSIGRTGILNEQFF | TRBJ2-1 | TRBD1 | TRBV19
TGTGCCACCCGAGGCGTTATCGAGCAGTTCTTC | CATRGVIEQFF | TRBJ2-1 | NA | TRBV27
TGTGCAAGTCGCTTAGCTGCCCAGGAGGGACTCAGGAAATACAATGAGCAGTTCTTC | CASRLAAQEGLRKYNEQFF | TRBJ2-1 | NA | TRBV12-2
TGTGCCAGCACCACAGGCCCCCCCGACTACGAGCAGTACTTC | CASTTGPPDYEQYF | TRBJ2-7 | NA | TRBV6-6
TGTGCCAGCAGTTTGGACAGCCGCGAGCAGTACTTC | CASSLDSREQYF | TRBJ2-7 | NA | TRBV28
TGTGCCACCAGCAGAGATGCTTCAGACAGGGCAACGGAGACCCAGTACTTC | CATSRDASDRATETQYF | TRBJ2-5 | TRBD1 | TRBV15
TGTGCCAGCAGCCCATTAGGTGTTAGCGGGAGCTCGTACGAGCAGTACTTC | CASSPLGVSGSSYEQYF | TRBJ2-7 | TRBD2 | TRBV4-2
TGTGCCAGCAGTTTAGCGTCATTACAGGCATCCTCCGAGCAGTACTTC | CASSLASLQASSEQYF | TRBJ2-7 | NA | TRBV27
TGTGCCAGCAGCCGGACAGGGAACAATCAGCCCCAGCATTTT | CASSRTGNNQPQHF | TRBJ1-5 | TRBD1 | TRBV7-8
TGTGCCAGCAGTTCCACCGGGAGTCGAGAAGCTTTCTTT | CASSSTGSREAFF | TRBJ1-1 | NA | TRBV28
TGTGCCAGCGGGACAGGGGCGAAGGAGACCCAGTACTTC | CASGTGAKETQYF | TRBJ2-5 | TRBD1 | TRBV11-3